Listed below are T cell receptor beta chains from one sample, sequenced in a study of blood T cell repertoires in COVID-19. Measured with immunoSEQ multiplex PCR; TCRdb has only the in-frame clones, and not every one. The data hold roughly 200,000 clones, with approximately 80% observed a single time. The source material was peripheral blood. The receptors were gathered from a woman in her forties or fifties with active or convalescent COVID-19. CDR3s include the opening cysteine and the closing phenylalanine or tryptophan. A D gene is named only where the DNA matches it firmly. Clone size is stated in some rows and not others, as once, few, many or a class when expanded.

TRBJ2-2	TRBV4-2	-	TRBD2	CASSQGRGLAGVSTGELFF	TGTGCCAGCAGCCAAGGCAGGGGACTAGCGGGAGTAAGCACCGGGGAGCTGTTTTTT
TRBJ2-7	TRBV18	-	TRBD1	CASSPLGGQGDEQYF	TGTGCCAGCTCACCACTGGGGGGACAGGGAGACGAGCAGTACTTC
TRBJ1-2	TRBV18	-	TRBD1	CASSPSSLRTGTYGYTF	TGTGCCAGCTCACCATCATCTCTCCGGACAGGGACGTATGGCTACACCTTC
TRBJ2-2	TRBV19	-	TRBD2	CASSRTSGRTGELFF	TGTGCCAGTAGTAGGACTAGCGGGCGAACCGGGGAGCTGTTTTTT
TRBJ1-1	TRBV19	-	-	CASLGRVNTEAFF	TGTGCCAGTCTAGGCAGGGTGAACACTGAAGCTTTCTTT
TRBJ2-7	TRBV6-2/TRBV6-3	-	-	CASSDRTPDEQYF	TGTGCCAGCAGTGACAGGACCCCTGACGAGCAGTACTTC
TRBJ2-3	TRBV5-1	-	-	CASRETVTDTQYF	TGCGCCAGCAGGGAGACAGTCACAGATACGCAGTATTTT
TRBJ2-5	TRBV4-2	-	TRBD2	CASSQGLRLAGGPQETQYF	TGTGCCAGCAGCCAAGGCCTCAGACTAGCGGGGGGACCACAAGAGACCCAGTACTTC
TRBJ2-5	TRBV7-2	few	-	CASSPVRGYQETQYF	TGTGCCAGCAGCCCAGTCCGGGGGTACCAAGAGACCCAGTACTTC
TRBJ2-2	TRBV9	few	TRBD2	CASSAGRAAGELFF	TGTGCCAGCAGCGCGGGGAGGGCCGCCGGGGAGCTGTTTTTT
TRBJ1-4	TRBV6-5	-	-	CASSREVQEKLFF	TGTGCCAGCAGCAGGGAAGTACAAGAAAAACTGTTTTTT
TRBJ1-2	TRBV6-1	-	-	CASSDLGRGYTF	TGTGCCAGCAGTGATTTAGGGAGGGGCTACACCTTC
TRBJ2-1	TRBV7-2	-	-	CASLPGGKYNEQFF	TGTGCCTCTTTACCCGGAGGCAAATACAATGAGCAGTTCTTC
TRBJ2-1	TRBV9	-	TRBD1	CASSVGDRGYNEQFF	TGTGCCAGCAGCGTAGGGGACAGGGGTTACAATGAGCAGTTCTTC
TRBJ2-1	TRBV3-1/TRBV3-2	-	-	CASSQDRDSYYNEQFF	TGTGCCAGCAGCCAAGATCGTGATAGCTACTACAATGAGCAGTTCTTC
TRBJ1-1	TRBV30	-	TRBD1	CAWSSYQGAFPRAFF	TGTGCCTGGAGTAGTTATCAGGGGGCCTTCCCCCGGGCTTTCTTT
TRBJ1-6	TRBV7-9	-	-	CASSLGGGSALHF	TGTGCCAGCAGCTTAGGGGGGGGCTCCGCCCTCCACTTT
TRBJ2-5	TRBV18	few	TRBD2	CASSPSTSGRETQYF	TGTGCCAGCTCACCCTCGACTAGCGGTCGGGAGACCCAGTACTTC
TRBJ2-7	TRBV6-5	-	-	CASSPTTGTTYEQYF	TGTGCCAGCAGCCCCACTACAGGGACCACCTACGAGCAGTACTTC
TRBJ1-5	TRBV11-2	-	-	CASSLEWGGNQPQHF	TGTGCCAGCAGCTTAGAATGGGGGGGGAATCAGCCCCAGCATTTT
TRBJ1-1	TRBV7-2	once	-	CASSLVTPGVTEAFF	TGTGCCAGCAGCTTAGTTACTCCAGGGGTCACTGAAGCTTTCTTT
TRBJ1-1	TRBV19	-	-	CASSIGMGKAALGAFF	TGTGCCAGTAGTATAGGAATGGGGAAAGCGGCGCTTGGAGCTTTCTTT
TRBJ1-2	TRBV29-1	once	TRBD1	CSVATGLYGYTF	TGCAGCGTTGCGACAGGGTTATATGGCTACACCTTC
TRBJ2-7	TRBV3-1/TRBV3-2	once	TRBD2	CASSPSGKLSYEQYF	TGTGCCAGCAGCCCCAGCGGGAAGCTCTCCTACGAGCAGTACTTC
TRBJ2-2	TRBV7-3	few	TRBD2	CASSPRGTTGELFF	TGTGCCAGCAGCCCGCGGGGGACCACCGGGGAGCTGTTTTTT
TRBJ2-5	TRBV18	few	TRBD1	CASSLKTGGQETQYF	TGTGCCAGCTCACTAAAAACAGGGGGCCAAGAGACCCAGTACTTC
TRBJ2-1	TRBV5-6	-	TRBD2	CASSSSGLAGASNEQFF	TGTGCCAGCAGCTCCTCCGGACTAGCGGGAGCAAGCAATGAGCAGTTCTTC
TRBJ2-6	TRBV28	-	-	CASSPQGTGANVLTF	TGTGCCAGCAGCCCACAGGGAACTGGGGCCAACGTCCTGACTTTC
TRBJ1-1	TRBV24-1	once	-	CATSDLLAGRVLRLQNTEAFF	TGTGCCACCAGTGATTTGCTCGCCGGCAGGGTCCTCCGCTTACAGAACACTGAAGCTTTCTTT
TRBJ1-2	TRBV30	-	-	CAWSRITGPYGYTF	TGTGCCTGGAGTCGGATAACAGGACCCTATGGCTACACCTTC
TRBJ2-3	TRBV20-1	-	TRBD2	CSASGLGAQYF	TGCAGTGCTTCTGGACTAGGGGCGCAGTATTTT
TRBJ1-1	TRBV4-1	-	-	CASSPYRERTEAFF	TGCGCCAGCAGCCCCTACAGGGAGAGAACTGAAGCTTTCTTT
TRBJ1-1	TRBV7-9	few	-	CASSRGEGFAEAFF	TGTGCCAGCAGCCGGGGGGAGGGCTTCGCTGAAGCTTTCTTT
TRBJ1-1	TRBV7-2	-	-	CASSPGFGGNTEAFF	TGTGCCAGCAGCCCCGGATTCGGGGGGAACACTGAAGCTTTCTTT
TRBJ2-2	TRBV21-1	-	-	CASSKAGDRGGTGELFF	TGTGCCAGCAGCAAAGCTGGTGACAGGGGCGGCACCGGGGAGCTGTTTTTT
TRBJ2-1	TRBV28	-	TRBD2	CASSNGLGGGVNEQFF	TGTGCCAGCAGTAATGGGCTAGGCGGGGGAGTGAATGAGCAGTTCTTC
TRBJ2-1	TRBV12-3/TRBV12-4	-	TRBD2	CASSPGGDEQFF	TGTGCCAGCAGTCCCGGGGGGGATGAGCAGTTCTTC
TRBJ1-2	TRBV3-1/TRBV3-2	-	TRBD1	CASSQVGQGLYGYTF	TGTGCCAGCAGCCAAGTCGGACAGGGCCTTTATGGCTACACCTTC
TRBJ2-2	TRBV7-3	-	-	CASSSSVSGELFF	TGTGCCAGCAGCTCGTCAGTTTCCGGGGAGCTGTTTTTT
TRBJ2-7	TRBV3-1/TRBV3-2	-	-	CASSQSPYYEQYF	TGTGCCAGCAGCCAATCCCCTTACTACGAGCAGTACTTC
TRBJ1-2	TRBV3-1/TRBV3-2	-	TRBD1	CASSQATGGYGYTF	TGTGCCAGCAGCCAAGCGACAGGGGGCTATGGCTACACCTTC
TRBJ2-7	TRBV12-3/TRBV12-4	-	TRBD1	CASCRQGAYEQYF	TGTGCCAGCTGTCGACAGGGGGCCTACGAGCAGTACTTC